A single sample is the source of the 24 T cell receptor beta chains below, sequenced in a study of identical twins. TCRdb re-derived calls from the 5' RACE reads in MiXCR, one entry per CDR3 protein. This table holds 1.5 million to 2 million distinct CDR3 sequences, about 30% found once. Sequenced: cord blood. The receptors originated from a newborn girl in good health.

This clonotype was picked up a small number of times. This rearrangement joins TRBV4-2 to TRBJ2-3, with D perhaps being TRBD1 or TRBD2 (6 bases each). CDR1 is LGHNA, CDR2 YNFKEQ, per germline. Trimming removed 0 bases at V and 0 bases at J, with 10 bases between. The CDR3 has 16 amino acids. This chain's CDR3 is CASSQDPGASTDTQYF. The CDR3, as DNA: TGTGCCAGCAGCCAAGACCCGGGGGCCAGCACAGATACGCAGTATTTT.

J is TRBJ2-3 and V is TRBV7-2, with 8 bases lining up with TRBD2. The ends lost 1 base at V and 0 bases at J; junction bases unmatched: 6. Germline-derived CDR1 and CDR2 are SGHTA and FQGNSA. This CDR3 is 17 amino acids long. The CDR3 nucleotides read TGTGCCAGCAGCTTAGGGACTAGCTTCTCTAGCACAGATACGCAGTATTTT. Its protein is CASSLGTSFSSTDTQYF.

In this sample, this clonotype turned up a few times. The gene calls are TRBV27 and TRBJ2-5; TRBD1 matches 10 bases. The end of the DNA fits TRBJ2-7 better, so the J call may be wrong. Germline CDR1 is MNHEY and CDR2 is SMNVEV (reference sequence). The CDR3 loop spans 16 amino acids. CDR3 DNA sequence: TGTGCCAGCAGTTTAATTGCGGGGACAGGGGCCTACGAGCAGTACTTC. Translated: CASSLIAGTGAYEQYF.

This clonotype was found a few times. This chain links TRBV2 with TRBJ2-5, with D maybe TRBD2 (7 bases). Germline-derived CDR1 and CDR2 are SNHLY and FYNNEI. V was cut by 10 bases and J by 3 bases, with 12 bases left in between. There are 12 residues in the CDR3. The chain's CDR3 is CAIAGAEETQYF. The CDR3, as DNA: TGTGCCATCGCGGGGGCAGAAGAGACCCAGTACTTC.

The J gene is TRBJ2-1, the V gene TRBV24-1, with D perhaps assigned TRBD1 or TRBD2 (5 bases each). Germline V gene lookup returns CDR1 KGHDR and CDR2 SFDVKD. V was shortened by 0 bases and J by 5 bases, with 13 bases between the two germline ends. The CDR3 is 16 amino acids. CDR3: CATSDLGASNDNEQFF. The CDR3 bases are TGTGCCACCAGTGATTTGGGGGCTAGCAACGACAATGAGCAGTTCTTC.

DNA of the CDR3: TGTGCCAGCAGTGGTGGATTGGGAGCGAGCACAGATACGCAGTATTTT. Amino acids: CASSGGLGASTDTQYF. The rearrangement joins TRBV27 to TRBJ2-3; tentative D call: TRBD2 (5 bases). The germline V and J ends were trimmed by 5 bases and 0 bases, with 15 bases remaining between them. Germline V gives CDR1 MNHEY, CDR2 SMNVEV (reference sequence). There are 16 residues in the CDR3.

The chain uses TRBV11-2 and TRBJ2-7; D might be TRBD1 (6 bases). V was clipped by 5 bases and J by 1 base, with 21 bases between them. Germline V lookup: CDR1 SGHAT, CDR2 FQNNGV. The CDR3 length is 17 residues. This CDR3 is CASSQTTTGFRSYEQYF. CDR3 coding DNA: TGTGCCAGCAGCCAGACAACTACAGGGTTTCGGTCCTACGAGCAGTACTTC.

There are many counts of this clonotype. The chain is built from TRBV4-1 and TRBJ2-7; D is possibly TRBD2 (5 bases). The CDR3 is 17 residues long. From germline, CDR1 is MGHRA and CDR2 YSYEKL. The ends were cut back, 1 base at V and 3 bases at J, with 19 bases in the middle. CDR3 sequence reads: CASSQAFRRRPNYEQYF. The CDR3 DNA reads TGCGCCAGCAGCCAAGCTTTCCGGAGGCGCCCCAACTACGAGCAGTACTTC.

The chain joins TRBV9 to TRBJ2-1, with 11 bases that match TRBD2. V trimming: 0 bases; J trimming: 9 bases; junction bases outside the gene matches: 5. Germline V CDR1 and CDR2: SGDLS, YYNGEE. The CDR3 spans 15 residues. Here the CDR3 reads CASSVVSGGAGEQFF. The CDR3 coding sequence is TGTGCCAGCAGCGTAGTTAGCGGGGGGGCTGGTGAGCAGTTCTTC.

The chain combines TRBV10-3 with TRBJ2-1; D may match TRBD1 or TRBD2 (5 bases each). The CDR3 runs to 13 residues. Germline V gives CDR1 ENHRY, CDR2 SYGVKD. Trimming left V 4 bases short and J 4 bases short, with 8 bases between. CDR3 in amino acids: CAISGWGYNEQFF. CDR3 DNA: TGTGCCATCAGTGGATGGGGGTACAATGAGCAGTTCTTC.

The chain has TRBV11-2 and TRBJ2-1; TRBD2 agrees at 11 bases. CDR3 length equals 16 residues. CDR1 and CDR2 from the germline V gene are SGHAT and FQNNGV. V shed 5 bases, J shed 0 bases, and the junction held 3 bases outside the gene matches. The CDR3 loop reads CASSGSGRGSYNEQFF. The CDR3, as DNA: TGTGCCAGCAGCGGTAGCGGGAGGGGCTCCTACAATGAGCAGTTCTTC.

The chain links TRBV28 to TRBJ2-3, with 13 nucleotides matching TRBD2. This CDR3 is 17 amino acids long. V shed 0 bases and J 3 bases; nucleotides not matched to a gene: 3. Germline V gene sequence: CDR1 MDHEN, CDR2 SYDVKM. CDR3 region: CASSLWTSGRITDTQYF. The CDR3 bases are TGTGCCAGCAGTTTATGGACTAGCGGGAGGATTACAGATACGCAGTATTTT. Variable domain in full (rest from reference TRBV28 and TRBJ2-3): DVKVTQSSRYLVKRTGEKVFLECVQDMDHENMFWYRQDPGLGLRLIYFSYDVKMKEKGDIPEGYSVSREKKERFSLILESASTNQTSMYLCASSLWTSGRITDTQYFGPGTRLTVL.

This clonotype was counted between two and nine times. The rearrangement joins TRBV5-5 to TRBJ1-2, with D possibly TRBD1 on 6 matching bases. Germline V lookup: CDR1 SGHKS, CDR2 YYEKEE (reference sequence). The CDR3 is 16 residues long. Trimming took 1 base from V and 0 from J, leaving 13 bases between them. CDR3 DNA: TGTGCCAGCAGCTTGCAGGTCAGGGGAGCTAACTATGGCTACACCTTC. It encodes CASSLQVRGANYGYTF.

This clonotype has a handful of counts. The genes are TRBV4-1 and TRBJ2-7; 9 bases agree with TRBD2. The germline V gene encodes CDR1 MGHRA and CDR2 YSYEKL. The CDR3 extends over 16 amino acids. J gave up 0 bases and V 2 bases, and 5 bases lay outside the gene matches. DNA for the CDR3: TGCGCCAGCAGCCAAAAACCTAGCGGGGCCTCCTACGAGCAGTACTTC. This gives the protein CASSQKPSGASYEQYF.

V is TRBV5-1 and J is TRBJ2-1, with 8 bases that match TRBD1. CDR1 and CDR2 (germline): SGHRS, YFSETQ. Trimming at V came to 2 bases and at J to 6 bases, leaving 10 bases not matched to a gene. The CDR3 is 16 residues long. This CDR3 reads CASSLIAGGPCNEQFF. The CDR3 nucleotides read TGCGCCAGCAGCTTAATAGCAGGGGGCCCTTGCAATGAGCAGTTCTTC.

This clonotype was observed many times. V usage is TRBV10-3 and J usage is TRBJ2-7, with 7 positions matching TRBD2. Trimming removed 7 bases from V and 2 bases from J; junction bases left unmatched: 8. CDR3 length equals 14 residues. Per the germline V gene, CDR1 is ENHRY and CDR2 is SYGVKD. CDR3 region: CAITSIAGAYEQYF. The CDR3 DNA follows: TGTGCCATCACGAGTATAGCGGGTGCCTACGAGCAGTACTTC.

The chain couples TRBV15 to TRBJ1-5; 7 bases are shared with TRBD1. The CDR3 runs to 17 residues. Germline trimming cut 1 base from V and 6 bases from J; bases unmatched to any gene: 12. Germline V gene sequence: CDR1 LNHNV, CDR2 YYDKDF (reference sequence). Here the CDR3 reads CATSRGSGTEFFQPQHF. The CDR3 DNA is TGTGCCACCAGCAGAGGATCCGGGACAGAATTTTTTCAGCCCCAGCATTTT.

The table lists this clonotype with a few counts. This sequence joins TRBV13 and TRBJ2-5; 7 bases fit TRBD2. V trimming: 5 bases; J trimming: 5 bases; junction bases outside the gene matches: 11. CDR3 length equals 15 residues. CDR1 is PRHDT, CDR2 FYEKMQ, per germline (reference sequence). The CDR3 DNA reads as TGTGCCAGCAGCAACTTTCTAGCGGCCAGGGAGACCCAGTACTTC. Translation: CASSNFLAARETQYF.

V and J are TRBV29-1 and TRBJ2-1; D is ambiguous. The CDR3 runs 10 residues. Germline V lookup: CDR1 SQVTM, CDR2 ANQGSEA. Between the trimmed V and J ends, which lost 3 bases and 10 bases, there was a span of 7 bases. CDR3 nucleotide sequence: TGCAGCGTTGAGGGGTGGGAGCAGTTCTTC. This sequence encodes CSVEGWEQFF.

On this clonotype itself: A junction boundary mismatches the germline segment, possibly from a read error. The CDR3 is CAGSIPWASSYNEQFF. CDR3 sequence (DNA): TGTGCCGGTAGTATCCCCTGGGCGAGCTCCTACAATGAGCAGTTCTTC. The chain combines TRBV19 with TRBJ2-1; no definite D call. Germline values: CDR1 LNHDA, CDR2 SQIVND (reference sequence). This CDR3 region has 16 residues.

The chain is built from TRBV9 and TRBJ2-1; TRBD1 aligns across 7 bases. Trimming removed 0 bases from V and 13 bases from J; junction bases left unmatched: 10. Germline V gene lookup returns CDR1 SGDLS and CDR2 YYNGEE. The CDR3 is made up of 14 amino acids. CDR3: CASSVGQGQGEQFF. The CDR3 coding sequence is TGTGCCAGCAGCGTAGGACAGGGACAAGGGGAACAGTTCTTC.

This clonotype was detected a few times. The rearrangement uses TRBV29-1 and TRBJ2-5, with a tentative D call TRBD1 (5 bases). The CDR3 spans 12 residues. The V end was cut by 3 bases, the J end by 7 bases, with 12 bases between. The germline gives CDR1 SQVTM, CDR2 ANQGSEA. The CDR3 spells CSVDPQGGTQYF. The CDR3 DNA sequence: TGCAGCGTTGATCCCCAGGGTGGGACCCAGTACTTC. Together with reference TRBV29-1 and TRBJ2-5, the CDR3 gives the full variable domain: SAVISQKPSRDICQRGTSLTIQCQVDSQVTMMFWYRQQPGQSLTLIATANQGSEATYESGFVIDKFPISRPNLTFSTLTVSNMSPEDSSIYLCSVDPQGGTQYFGPGTRLLVL.

The sample holds many counts of this clonotype. The chain links TRBV11-2 to TRBJ2-7; no firm D call. The V and J ends lost 1 base and 2 bases respectively, with 9 bases between them. This CDR3 has 14 residues. The germline CDR1 and CDR2 sequences are SGHAT and FQNNGV. As DNA, the CDR3 is TGTGCCAGCAGCTTAGCGCAGGCTACCTACGAGCAGTACTTC. Amino acids: CASSLAQATYEQYF.

This clonotype was detected ten times or more. V gene TRBV4-2 combines with J gene TRBJ1-2, with a possible D match to TRBD1 (6 bases). CDR3 size: 15 residues. Germline lookup yields CDR1 LGHNA and CDR2 YNFKEQ. The germline V and J ends were trimmed by 1 base and 3 bases, with 12 bases remaining between them. The CDR3 DNA follows: TGTGCCAGCAGCCAAGCCGACAGGATCCACTATGGCTACACCTTC. Protein: CASSQADRIHYGYTF.